Shown below are 13 T cell receptor beta chains from a single sample sequenced in a study of cytomegalovirus exposure and HLA in healthy donors. The assay was immunoSEQ multiplex PCR, and TCRdb's table has in-frame clones only and misses some. Of tens of thousands of clones listed, roughly 90% are singletons. Input material: PBMCs. The source of these receptors is a woman between 18 and 29 years old in good health and CMV-seronegative.

The gene calls are TRBV6-1 and TRBJ2-7; 12 bases fit TRBD2. V shed 2 bases, J shed 4 bases, and the junction held 6 bases outside the gene matches. This CDR3 spans 16 amino acids. Per the germline V gene, CDR1 is MNHNS and CDR2 is SASEGT. For the CDR3, the DNA is TGTGCCAGCAGTGAACCGGGACTAGCGGGTTGGTACGAGCAGTACTTC. Protein sequence: CASSEPGLAGWYEQYF.

The table lists this clone with a few counts. This sequence joins TRBV5-1 and TRBJ2-7, with TRBD1 matching 9 bases. Losses at the gene ends were 0 bases for V and 4 bases for J; bases not matched to a gene: 5. CDR3 length equals 15 residues. Germline V CDR1 and CDR2: SGHRS, YFSETQ. CDR3 nucleotides: TGCGCCAGCAGCTTGGCCGGGACAGGGTTTTACGAGCAGTACTTC. It encodes CASSLAGTGFYEQYF.

This clone was detected once. This rearrangement joins TRBV28 to TRBJ1-2; TRBD1 might be the D (6 bases). Germline lookup yields CDR1 MDHEN and CDR2 SYDVKM. This CDR3 is built from 12 residues. The V end was cut by 7 bases, the J end by 8 bases, with 14 bases between. CDR3 bases: TGTGCCAGCACCCGCACTCAGGGGGGCTACACCTTC. As protein: CASTRTQGGYTF.

This rearrangement joins TRBV28 to TRBJ2-5; perhaps TRBD1 as D (5 bases). The CDR3 is 13 residues long. Germline-derived CDR1 and CDR2 are MDHEN and SYDVKM. The V end was cut by 5 bases, the J end by 4 bases, with 11 bases between. CDR3 DNA sequence: TGTGCCAGCAGTCCGCAGGGTGCAGAGACCCAGTACTTC. This sequence encodes CASSPQGAETQYF.

This clone came up a few times. The chain employs TRBV5-1 and TRBJ2-7; possibly TRBD2 for D (6 bases). Germline assignment: CDR1 SGHRS and CDR2 YFSETQ. The CDR3 runs 14 residues. Trimming left V 1 base short and J 3 bases short, with 11 bases between. The CDR3 protein is CASSLSGLNYEQYF. CDR3 nucleotides: TGCGCCAGCAGCTTGTCGGGACTCAACTACGAGCAGTACTTC.

The chain employs TRBV19 and TRBJ2-3; 8 bases fit TRBD1. This CDR3 is built from 15 residues. Trimming cost V 4 bases and J 4 bases; bases outside gene matches: 7. The germline CDR1 and CDR2 sequences are LNHDA and SQIVND (reference sequence). The CDR3 coding sequence is TGTGCCAGTAGTAACACCCGGACAGGGCCAGATACGCAGTATTTT. It codes for CASSNTRTGPDTQYF.

The rearrangement uses TRBV6-1 and TRBJ1-6; 8 bases fit TRBD1. The CDR3 totals 14 residues. Germline CDR1 reads MNHNS; CDR2 reads SASEGT. Trimming took 10 bases from V and 8 from J; bases not matched to a gene: 10. This CDR3 is CATNRGYWDSPLHF. In DNA form, the CDR3 reads TGTGCCACCAACAGGGGGTATTGGGATTCACCCCTCCACTTT.

V is TRBV10-1 and J is TRBJ1-2; D gene ambiguous. Germline CDR1 reads WNHNN; CDR2 reads SYGVQD (reference sequence). V shed 3 bases and J shed 0 bases, with 14 bases lying between them. The length of the CDR3 is 16 residues. CDR3 residues: CASSDRVREANYGYTF. The CDR3, as DNA: TGCGCCAGCAGTGACCGGGTGAGGGAAGCTAACTATGGCTACACCTTC.

The chain couples TRBV30 to TRBJ2-1; TRBD1 agrees at 9 bases. V dropped 4 bases and J dropped 6; count of bases not matched to a gene: 7. CDR1 and CDR2 from the germline V gene are GTSNPN and SVGIG (reference sequence). The CDR3 is 14 amino acids. The CDR3 nucleotides read TGTGCCTGGACCACCGGGACAGGGATCAATGAGCAGTTCTTC. Its protein is CAWTTGTGINEQFF. Variable domain in full (rest from reference TRBV30 and TRBJ2-1): SQTIHQWPATLVQPVGSPLSLECTVEGTSNPNLYWYRQAAGRGLQLLFYSVGIGQISSEVPQNLSASRPQDRQFILSSKKLLLSDSGFYLCAWTTGTGINEQFFGPGTRLTVL.

This clone showed up just once. The rearrangement links TRBV12-2 to TRBJ2-7; TRBD2 reflects the table's D call only, with no check against the DNA. TRBV12-2 is an annotated pseudogene. CDR3 length: 14 amino acids. The CDR3 spells CASRPWTGIYEQYF. In DNA, the CDR3 is TGTGCAAGTCGCCCCTGGACCGGGATCTACGAGCAGTACTTC.

J is TRBJ2-1 and V is TRBV30, with D possibly matching TRBD2 (7 bases). Germline CDR1 and CDR2: GTSNPN and SVGIG (reference sequence). V lost 4 bases and J lost 4, with 17 bases in between. The CDR3 runs to 15 residues. The CDR3 coding sequence is TGTGCCTGGACCTCCCGGGGGAGGGGGTACAATGAGCAGTTCTTC. It encodes CAWTSRGRGYNEQFF.

The chain links TRBV28 to TRBJ1-4; the D gene is possibly TRBD1 (6 bases). From germline, CDR1 is MDHEN and CDR2 SYDVKM. The CDR3 has 15 residues. Trimming took off 3 bases at V and 8 bases at J, with 16 bases between the two ends. CDR3 in DNA: TGTGCCAGCAGTTTCTCCGGGACAAGAAACGAAAAACTGTTTTTT. This gives the protein CASSFSGTRNEKLFF. Variable domain in full (rest from reference TRBV28 and TRBJ1-4): DVKVTQSSRYLVKRTGEKVFLECVQDMDHENMFWYRQDPGLGLRLIYFSYDVKMKEKGDIPEGYSVSREKKERFSLILESASTNQTSMYLCASSFSGTRNEKLFFGSGTQLSVL.

The V and J genes are TRBV7-6 and TRBJ2-7; possibly TRBD1 for D (5 bases). V lost 5 bases, J lost 3 bases, and 11 bases lay in between. The CDR3 spans 13 residues. Looked up from germline, CDR1 is SGHVS and CDR2 is FNYEAQ. The CDR3 is CASSSLGVYEQYF. The CDR3, as DNA: TGTGCCAGCAGCAGCTTAGGGGTCTACGAGCAGTACTTC.